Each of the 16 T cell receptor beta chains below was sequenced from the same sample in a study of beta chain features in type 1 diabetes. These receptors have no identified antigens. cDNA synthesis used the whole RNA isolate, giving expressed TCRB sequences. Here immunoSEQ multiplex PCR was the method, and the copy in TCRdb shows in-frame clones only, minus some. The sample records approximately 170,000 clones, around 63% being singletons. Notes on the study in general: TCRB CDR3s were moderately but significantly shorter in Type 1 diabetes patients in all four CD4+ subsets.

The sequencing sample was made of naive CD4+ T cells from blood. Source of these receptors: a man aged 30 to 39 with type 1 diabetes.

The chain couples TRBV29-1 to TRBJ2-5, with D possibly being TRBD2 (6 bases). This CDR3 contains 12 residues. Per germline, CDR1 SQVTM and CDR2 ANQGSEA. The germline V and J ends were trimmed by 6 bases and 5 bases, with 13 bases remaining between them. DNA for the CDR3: TGCAGCGTCCGGGACTTTCCCGAGACCCAGTACTTC. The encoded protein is CSVRDFPETQYF.

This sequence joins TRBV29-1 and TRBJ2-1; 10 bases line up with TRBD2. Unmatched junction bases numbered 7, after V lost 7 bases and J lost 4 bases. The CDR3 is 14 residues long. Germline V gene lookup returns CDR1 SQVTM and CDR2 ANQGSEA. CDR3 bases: TGCAGCGGCGAACTAGCGGGGAAATACAATGAGCAGTTCTTC. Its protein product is CSGELAGKYNEQFF.

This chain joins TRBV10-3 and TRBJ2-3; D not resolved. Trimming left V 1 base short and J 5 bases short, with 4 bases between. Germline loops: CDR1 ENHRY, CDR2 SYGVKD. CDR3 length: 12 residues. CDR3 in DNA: TGTGCCATCAGTGAGTTTGAAGATACGCAGTATTTT. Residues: CAISEFEDTQYF.

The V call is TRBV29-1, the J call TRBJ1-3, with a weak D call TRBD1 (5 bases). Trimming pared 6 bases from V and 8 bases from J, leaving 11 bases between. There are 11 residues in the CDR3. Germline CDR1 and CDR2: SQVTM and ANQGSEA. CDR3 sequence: CSVSWGHTIYF. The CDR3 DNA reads TGCAGCGTGTCGTGGGGCCACACCATATATTTT.

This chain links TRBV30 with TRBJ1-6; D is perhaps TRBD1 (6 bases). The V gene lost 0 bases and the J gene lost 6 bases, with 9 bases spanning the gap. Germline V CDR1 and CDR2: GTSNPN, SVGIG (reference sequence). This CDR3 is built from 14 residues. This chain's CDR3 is CAWSVRGGNSPLHF. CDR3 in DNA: TGTGCCTGGAGTGTTCGAGGGGGTAATTCACCCCTCCACTTT.

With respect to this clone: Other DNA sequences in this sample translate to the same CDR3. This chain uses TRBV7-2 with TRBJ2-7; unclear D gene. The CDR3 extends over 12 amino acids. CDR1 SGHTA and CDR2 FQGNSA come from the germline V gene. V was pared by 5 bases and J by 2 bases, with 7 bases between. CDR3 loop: CASSLGTYEQYF. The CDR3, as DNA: TGTGCCAGCAGCCTTGGGACCTACGAGCAGTACTTC. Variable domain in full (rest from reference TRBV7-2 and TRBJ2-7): GAGVSQSPSNKVTEKGKDVELRCDPISGHTALYWYRQSLGQGLEFLIYFQGNSAPDKSGLPSDRFSAERTGGSVSTLTIQRTQQEDSAVYLCASSLGTYEQYFGPGTRLTVT.

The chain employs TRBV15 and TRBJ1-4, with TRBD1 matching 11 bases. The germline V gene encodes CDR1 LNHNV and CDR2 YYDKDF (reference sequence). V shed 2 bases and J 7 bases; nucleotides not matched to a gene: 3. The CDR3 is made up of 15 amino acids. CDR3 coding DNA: TGTGCCACCAGCAGAACCGGGACAGGGGGTGAAAAACTGTTTTTT. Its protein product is CATSRTGTGGEKLFF.

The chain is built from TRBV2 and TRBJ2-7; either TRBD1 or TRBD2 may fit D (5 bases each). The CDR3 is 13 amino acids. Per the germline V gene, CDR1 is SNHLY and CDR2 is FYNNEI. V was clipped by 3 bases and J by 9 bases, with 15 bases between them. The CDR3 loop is CASSDYRDDGQYF. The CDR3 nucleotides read TGTGCCAGCAGTGATTACCGGGACGACGGGCAGTACTTC.

The CDR3 coding sequence is TGTGCCAGCAGCCTCAGGCGGGACAGCCATAATGAAAAACTGTTTTTT. Protein product: CASSLRRDSHNEKLFF. The chain recombines TRBV7-9 with TRBJ1-4; 7 bases agree with TRBD1. V lost 5 bases, J lost 4 bases, and 10 bases stayed unmatched. Germline V gene data show CDR1 as SEHNR and CDR2 as FQNEAQ (reference sequence). This CDR3 contains 16 residues.

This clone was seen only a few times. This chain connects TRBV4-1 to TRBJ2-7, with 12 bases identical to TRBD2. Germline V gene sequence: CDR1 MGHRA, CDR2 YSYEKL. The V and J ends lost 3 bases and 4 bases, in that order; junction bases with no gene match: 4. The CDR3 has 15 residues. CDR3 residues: CASSQTGTSGYEQYF. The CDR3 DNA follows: TGCGCCAGCAGCCAGACCGGGACTAGCGGGTACGAGCAGTACTTC.

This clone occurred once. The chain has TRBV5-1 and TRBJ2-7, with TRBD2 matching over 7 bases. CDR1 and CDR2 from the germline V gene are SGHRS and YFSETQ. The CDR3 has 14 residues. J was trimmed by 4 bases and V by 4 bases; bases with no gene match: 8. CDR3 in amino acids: CASSLASGPYEQYF. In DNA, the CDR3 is TGCGCCAGCAGCCTAGCTAGCGGACCATACGAGCAGTACTTC.

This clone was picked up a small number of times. CDR3 coding DNA: TGTGCCATCAGTGACCCGGGACGGGGACCCCGCTACGAGCAGTACTTC. It encodes CAISDPGRGPRYEQYF. The gene calls are TRBV10-3 and TRBJ2-7, with D perhaps given as TRBD1 or TRBD2 (5 bases each). CDR3 length: 16 residues. V dropped 3 bases and J dropped 3 bases, with 18 bases sitting between them. Germline V CDR1 and CDR2: ENHRY, SYGVKD.

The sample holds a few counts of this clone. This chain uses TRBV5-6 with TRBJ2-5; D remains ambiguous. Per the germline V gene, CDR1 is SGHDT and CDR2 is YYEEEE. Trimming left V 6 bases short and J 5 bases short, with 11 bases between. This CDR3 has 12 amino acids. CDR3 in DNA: TGTGCCAGCAAGGGTCGGCGGGAGACCCAGTACTTC. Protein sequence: CASKGRRETQYF.

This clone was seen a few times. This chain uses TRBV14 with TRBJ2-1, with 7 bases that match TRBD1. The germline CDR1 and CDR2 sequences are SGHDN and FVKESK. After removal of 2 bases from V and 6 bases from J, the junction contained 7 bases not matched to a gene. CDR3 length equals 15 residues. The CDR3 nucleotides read TGTGCCAGCAGCCAAATAACGACAGGGACCAATGAGCAGTTCTTC. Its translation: CASSQITTGTNEQFF.

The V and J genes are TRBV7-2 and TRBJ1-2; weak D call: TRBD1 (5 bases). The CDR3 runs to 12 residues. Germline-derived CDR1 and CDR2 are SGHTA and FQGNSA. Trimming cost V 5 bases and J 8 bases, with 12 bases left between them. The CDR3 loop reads CASSPRWDGYTF. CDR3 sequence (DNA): TGTGCCAGCAGCCCCCGTTGGGACGGCTACACCTTC.

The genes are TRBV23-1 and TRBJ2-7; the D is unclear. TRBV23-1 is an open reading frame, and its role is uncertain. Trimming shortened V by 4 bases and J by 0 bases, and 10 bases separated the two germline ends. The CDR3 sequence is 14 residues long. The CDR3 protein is CASSRATSSYEQYF. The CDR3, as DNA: TGCGCCAGCAGTCGGGCAACGAGCTCCTACGAGCAGTACTTC.